One sample yielded the 24 T cell receptor beta chains listed below, sequenced in a study of T cells after yellow fever vaccination. TCRdb re-analysed the 5' RACE reads in MiXCR, keeping a single row per CDR3 protein. This table holds a few hundred thousand distinct CDR3 sequences, roughly 19% found once. The sample here was PBMCs, taken 15 days after the yellow fever booster vaccination. Every receptor here comes from a man aged 25 to 45 who received the YFV17D yellow fever vaccine.

The chain employs TRBV10-1 and TRBJ2-2, with 7 bases lining up with TRBD2. The junction had 3 bases not matched to a gene; V was cut back by 2 bases and J by 6 bases. From germline, CDR1 is WNHNN and CDR2 SYGVQD (reference sequence). This CDR3 has 14 residues. CDR3 sequence (DNA): TGCGCCAGCAGTGAGATACGGGAGGCCGGGGAGCTGTTTTTT. Encoded protein: CASSEIREAGELFF.

This clonotype was counted between two and nine times. In DNA, the CDR3 is TGTGCCAGCAGCCGAGGGTTAGCCAAAAACATTCAGTACTTC. Translated, it gives CASSRGLAKNIQYF. The V gene is TRBV7-9, the J gene TRBJ2-4, with a possible D match to TRBD2 (5 bases). The CDR3 has 14 residues. V was cut by 5 bases and J by 0 bases, with 8 bases left in between. CDR1 is SEHNR and CDR2 is FQNEAQ in the germline V gene (reference sequence).

This clonotype was detected only a few times. V gene TRBV5-1 combines with J gene TRBJ2-1; 11 bases fit TRBD2. The CDR3 spans 15 residues. After removal of 4 bases from V and 6 bases from J, the junction contained 6 bases not matched to a gene. Germline lookup yields CDR1 SGHRS and CDR2 YFSETQ. CDR3 sequence: CASSPVTSGGNEQFF. The CDR3 bases are TGCGCCAGCAGCCCTGTCACTAGCGGGGGCAATGAGCAGTTCTTC.

There are a few counts of this clonotype. The chain combines TRBV29-1 with TRBJ2-3; 9 nucleotides align to TRBD2. The length of the CDR3 is 14 residues. V lost 4 bases and J lost 4; bases outside the gene matches: 6. Germline CDR1 and CDR2: SQVTM and ANQGSEA. The CDR3 sequence: CSVVPGLAPDTQYF. In DNA, the CDR3 is TGCAGCGTTGTTCCGGGACTAGCCCCAGATACGCAGTATTTT.

This clonotype turned up a few times. The V and J genes are TRBV6-2 or TRBV6-3 and TRBJ2-3, with D hard to call. V dropped 2 bases and J dropped 2 bases, with 14 bases sitting between them. Germline V gene data show CDR1 as MNHEY and CDR2 as SVGEGT. The CDR3 covers 16 residues. For the CDR3, the DNA is TGTGCCAGCAGTTACGCTTGGAAGGGATTCACAGATACGCAGTATTTT. Amino acids: CASSYAWKGFTDTQYF.

The chain combines TRBV5-1 with TRBJ2-5; 13 bases line up with TRBD2. Germline CDR1 is SGHRS and CDR2 is YFSETQ. There are 16 residues in the CDR3. V was pared by 2 bases and J by 2 bases, with 3 bases of the junction left unmatched. The CDR3 DNA reads as TGCGCCAGCAGCTTACTGGGACTAGCGGGGCAAGAGACCCAGTACTTC. It codes for CASSLLGLAGQETQYF.

This clonotype was seen more than once but under ten times. J is TRBJ2-3 and V is TRBV20-1, with TRBD1 matching 7 bases. The CDR3 runs to 17 residues. V lost 0 bases and J lost 3; bases outside the gene matches: 12. Germline CDR1 and CDR2: DFQATT and SNEGSKA (reference sequence). The CDR3 bases are TGCAGTGCTAGAGACCCCGACGACAGGGAGATGACAGATACGCAGTATTTT. Translating gives CSARDPDDREMTDTQYF.

J is TRBJ2-2 and V is TRBV4-2, with unresolved D. The CDR3 contains 15 residues. V lost 4 bases and J lost 3, with 12 bases in between. From germline, CDR1 is LGHNA and CDR2 YNFKEQ. In nucleotides, the CDR3 is TGTGCCAGCAGCCCCGGCACAAGGGACACCGGGGAGCTGTTTTTT. The encoded protein is CASSPGTRDTGELFF.

On this clonotype itself: Compared with germline, one end of the junction differs, possibly owing to a read error. This chain uses TRBV20-1 with TRBJ2-3; 13 bases align to TRBD2. The germline V gene encodes CDR1 DFQATT and CDR2 SNEGSKA (reference sequence). The CDR3 is 16 amino acids. CDR3 region: CCALGLAGHSTDTQYF. CDR3 nucleotide sequence: TGCTGTGCTTTGGGACTAGCGGGGCACAGCACAGATACGCAGTATTTT.

The chain carries TRBV29-1 and TRBJ2-5; 7 bases are shared with TRBD2. V lost 4 bases to trimming and J lost 4 bases; unmatched junction nucleotides: 12. Germline V gives CDR1 SQVTM, CDR2 ANQGSEA. CDR3 length: 15 amino acids. CDR3 bases: TGCAGCGTTGGGAAGCGGGACGACCCCCGAGAGACCCAGTACTTC. It is translated as CSVGKRDDPRETQYF.

This clonotype was observed a few times. The chain employs TRBV6-2 or TRBV6-3 and TRBJ2-1, with D possibly being TRBD1 (6 bases). Germline CDR1 is MNHEY and CDR2 is SVGEGT. The CDR3 is 14 amino acids. V was shortened by 6 bases and J by 4 bases, with 13 bases between the two germline ends. The CDR3 spells CASRPGHAYNEQFF. CDR3 DNA sequence: TGTGCCAGCAGACCGGGACACGCGTACAATGAGCAGTTCTTC.

There are many counts of this clonotype. The chain carries TRBV29-1 and TRBJ2-6, with D possibly called TRBD1 or TRBD2 (5 bases each). The germline V and J ends were trimmed by 7 bases and 4 bases, with 17 bases remaining between them. Germline V gene lookup returns CDR1 SQVTM and CDR2 ANQGSEA. This CDR3 contains 15 residues. CDR3 loop: CSATQGSSGANVLTF. CDR3 coding DNA: TGCAGCGCCACTCAGGGATCTAGCGGGGCCAACGTCCTGACTTTC.

The rearrangement links TRBV12-3 or TRBV12-4 to TRBJ2-5; no firm D call. V was pared by 10 bases and J by 1 base, with 16 bases between. This CDR3 comprises 14 residues. The CDR3 region is CATTVSLGQETQYF. The CDR3 bases are TGTGCCACCACGGTTAGTTTGGGCCAAGAGACCCAGTACTTC.

This chain joins TRBV20-1 and TRBJ2-1, with TRBD1 identical over 8 bases. The CDR3 runs 16 residues. The trim removed 5 bases at V and 4 bases at J, leaving 13 bases unmatched. The germline CDR1 and CDR2 sequences are DFQATT and SNEGSKA (reference sequence). For the CDR3, the DNA is TGCAGTGCTCAAGGACAGGGCCCCTTAATTTACAATGAGCAGTTCTTC. Its translation: CSAQGQGPLIYNEQFF.

This chain links TRBV29-1 with TRBJ2-5; perhaps TRBD2 as D (6 bases). Per germline, CDR1 SQVTM and CDR2 ANQGSEA. The CDR3 is 15 amino acids. Deletions cut 4 bases from V and 5 bases from J, with 20 bases between. The CDR3 DNA reads TGCAGCGTTGCCCCCCCGGGACTCGGAGGGGAGACCCAGTACTTC. As protein: CSVAPPGLGGETQYF. The complete variable domain, with remaining parts taken from reference TRBV29-1 and TRBJ2-5, reads SAVISQKPSRDICQRGTSLTIQCQVDSQVTMMFWYRQQPGQSLTLIATANQGSEATYESGFVIDKFPISRPNLTFSTLTVSNMSPEDSSIYLCSVAPPGLGGETQYFGPGTRLLVL.

The CDR3: CASSPRLARDTQYF. DNA of the CDR3: TGCGCCAGCAGCCCCCGACTAGCAAGAGATACGCAGTATTTT. The chain uses TRBV5-1 and TRBJ2-3; 7 nucleotides match TRBD2. Germline V gene lookup returns CDR1 SGHRS and CDR2 YFSETQ. Trimming removed 4 bases from V and 5 bases from J; junction bases left unmatched: 7. The CDR3 consists of 14 residues.

This clonotype was observed a handful of times. At one of its ends the junction is not consistent with the germline gene, which may arise from a read error. This rearrangement joins TRBV4-2 to TRBJ2-7; no clear D gene. The CDR3 is 12 residues long. Germline V gene data show CDR1 as LGHNA and CDR2 as YNFKEQ. The DNA of the CDR3 is TGTGCCAGCAGTCTTGCCTCCTCCGAGCAGTACTTC. Protein product: CASSLASSEQYF.

The chain recombines TRBV7-2 with TRBJ2-2, with 15 bases matching TRBD2. V lost 5 bases and J lost 6; bases outside the gene matches: 4. This CDR3 has 16 amino acids. Germline CDR1 SGHTA, CDR2 FQGNSA. The CDR3 DNA follows: TGTGCCAGCAGCCCCTGGACTAGCGGGAGGGCCGGGGAGCTGTTTTTT. It codes for CASSPWTSGRAGELFF.

This clonotype was recorded a few times. The chain combines TRBV20-1 with TRBJ2-5, with unresolved D. V gave up 5 bases and J gave up 1 base, with 8 bases separating them. Germline loops: CDR1 DFQATT, CDR2 SNEGSKA (reference sequence). The length of the CDR3 is 12 residues. CDR3: CSAPTAQETQYF. In DNA form, the CDR3 reads TGCAGTGCTCCCACTGCCCAAGAGACCCAGTACTTC.

This chain uses TRBV29-1 with TRBJ1-1; 9 positions match TRBD1. There are 13 residues in the CDR3. Germline loops: CDR1 SQVTM, CDR2 ANQGSEA. Unmatched junction bases numbered 5, after V lost 6 bases and J lost 3 bases. This CDR3 is CSVWTGEDTEAFF. The CDR3 DNA reads as TGCAGCGTGTGGACAGGGGAGGACACTGAAGCTTTCTTT.

This chain uses TRBV20-1 with TRBJ2-5, with no clear D. From germline, CDR1 is DFQATT and CDR2 SNEGSKA (reference sequence). The V end was cut by 3 bases, the J end by 4 bases, with 9 bases between. The CDR3 loop spans 12 amino acids. Written as DNA, the CDR3 is TGCAGTGCTAGGGGATCGGCAGAGACCCAGTACTTC. Its translation is CSARGSAETQYF.

The rearrangement joins TRBV11-2 to TRBJ2-1; 9 positions agree with TRBD2. CDR3 length: 15 residues. CDR1 and CDR2 (germline): SGHAT, FQNNGV. The V and J ends lost 5 bases and 7 bases, in that order; junction bases with no gene match: 9. CDR3 in amino acids: CASSRTGLALNEQFF. CDR3 nucleotide sequence: TGTGCCAGCAGCCGGACCGGACTAGCGTTGAATGAGCAGTTCTTC.

This clonotype turned up a few times. The chain combines TRBV20-1 with TRBJ1-5; the match to TRBD1 covers 7 bases. The CDR3 is 15 residues long. Germline-derived CDR1 and CDR2 are DFQATT and SNEGSKA (reference sequence). Unmatched junction bases numbered 11, after V lost 7 bases and J lost 2 bases. The CDR3 region is CSVTTGTDRNQPQHF. The CDR3 nucleotides are TGCAGTGTCACGACAGGGACAGACCGCAATCAGCCCCAGCATTTT.

This clonotype showed up many times. The rearrangement links TRBV5-1 to TRBJ2-3; D gene ambiguous. The V end lost 5 bases, the J end lost 2 bases, and 6 bases lay between the germline ends. Germline V CDR1 and CDR2: SGHRS, YFSETQ. The CDR3 covers 12 residues. DNA for the CDR3: TGCGCCAGCAGGTCAGCCACAGATACGCAGTATTTT. This translates into CASRSATDTQYF. Variable domain in full (rest from reference TRBV5-1 and TRBJ2-3): KAGVTQTPRYLIKTRGQQVTLSCSPISGHRSVSWYQQTPGQGLQFLFEYFSETQRNKGNFPGRFSGRQFSNSRSEMNVSTLELGDSALYLCASRSATDTQYFGPGTRLTVL.